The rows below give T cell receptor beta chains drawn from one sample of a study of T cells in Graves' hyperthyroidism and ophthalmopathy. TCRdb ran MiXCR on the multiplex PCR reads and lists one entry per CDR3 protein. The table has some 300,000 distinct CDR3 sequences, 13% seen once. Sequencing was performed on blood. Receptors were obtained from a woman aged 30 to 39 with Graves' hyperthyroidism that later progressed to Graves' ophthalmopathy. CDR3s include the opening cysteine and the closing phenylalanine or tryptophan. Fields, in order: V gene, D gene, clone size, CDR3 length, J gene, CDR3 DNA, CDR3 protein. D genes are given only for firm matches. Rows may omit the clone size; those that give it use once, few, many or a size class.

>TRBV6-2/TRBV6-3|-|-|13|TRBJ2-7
TGTGCCAGCAGTACTCAGGGCTGGGGCGAGCAGTACTTC
CASSTQGWGEQYF
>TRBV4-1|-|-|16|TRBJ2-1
TGCGCCAGCAGCCGAGCCCACGGGAGTTCCTACAATGAGCAGTTCTTC
CASSRAHGSSYNEQFF
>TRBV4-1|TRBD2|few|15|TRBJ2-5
TGCGCCAGCAGCCGGACGGCGGGAGTCGAACAGACCCAGTACTTC
CASSRTAGVEQTQYF
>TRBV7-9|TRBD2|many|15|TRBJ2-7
TGTGCCAGCAGCTCGACTAGCGGGAGTAACAGCGAGCAGTACTTC
CASSSTSGSNSEQYF
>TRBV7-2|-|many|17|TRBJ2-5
TGTGCCAGCAGCTTAGGAACAAAAGGACTAACCCAAGAGACCCAGTACTTC
CASSLGTKGLTQETQYF
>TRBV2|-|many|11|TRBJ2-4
TGTGCCACGAAGGGGGAAAACATTCAGTACTTC
CATKGENIQYF
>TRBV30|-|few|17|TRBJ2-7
TGTGCCTGGAGTGTAGGAGCCCTCGGATTTCGTGGCTACGAGCAGTACTTC
CAWSVGALGFRGYEQYF
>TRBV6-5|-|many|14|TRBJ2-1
TGTGCCAGCAGTTACGTCGGGGCATTAGGTGAGCAGTTCTTC
CASSYVGALGEQFF
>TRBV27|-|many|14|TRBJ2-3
TGTGCCAGCAGTTTGGCACGGAACACAGATACGCAGTATTTT
CASSLARNTDTQYF
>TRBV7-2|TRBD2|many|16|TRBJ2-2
TGTGCCAGCAGCCGCAAAGCGGGAGCGAACACCGGGGAGCTGTTTTTT
CASSRKAGANTGELFF
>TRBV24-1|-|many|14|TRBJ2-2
TGTGCCACCAGTGAGGACAGGAACACCGGGGAGCTGTTTTTT
CATSEDRNTGELFF
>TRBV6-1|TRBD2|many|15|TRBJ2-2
TGTGCCAGCGGCGGGACTAGCGGGAACACCGGGGAGCTGTTTTTT
CASGGTSGNTGELFF
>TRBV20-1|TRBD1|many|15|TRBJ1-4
TGCAGTGCTCAGGGACAGCTTGCAACTAATGAAAAACTGTTTTTT
CSAQGQLATNEKLFF